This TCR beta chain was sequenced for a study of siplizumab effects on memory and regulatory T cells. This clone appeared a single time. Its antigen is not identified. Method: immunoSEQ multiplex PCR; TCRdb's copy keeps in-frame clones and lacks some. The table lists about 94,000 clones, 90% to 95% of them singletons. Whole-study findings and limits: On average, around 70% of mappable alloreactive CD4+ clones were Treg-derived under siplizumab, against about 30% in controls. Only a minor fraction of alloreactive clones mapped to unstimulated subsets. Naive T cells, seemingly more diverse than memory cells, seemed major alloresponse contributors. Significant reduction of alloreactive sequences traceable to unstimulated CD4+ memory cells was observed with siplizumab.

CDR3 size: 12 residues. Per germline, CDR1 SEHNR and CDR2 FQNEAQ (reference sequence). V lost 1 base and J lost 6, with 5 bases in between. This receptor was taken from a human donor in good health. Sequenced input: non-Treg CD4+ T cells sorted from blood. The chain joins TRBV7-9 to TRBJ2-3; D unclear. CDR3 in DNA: TGTGCCAGCAGCTTAGTAGTCGATACGCAGTATTTT. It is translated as CASSLVVDTQYF.